The 24 T cell receptor beta chains reported below all come from one sample, sequenced in a study of radiotherapy plus CTLA-4 blockade in lung cancer. TCRdb's table, derived via immunoSEQ multiplex PCR, lists solely in-frame clones and lacks some. Of 20,000 to 25,000 clones in the sample, around 72% were seen once. The source material was peripheral blood, sampled from a patient treated with radiotherapy plus ipilimumab. These receptors were taken from a human donor with non-small cell lung cancer who had stable disease on radiotherapy plus ipilimumab.

The CDR3 reads CASSGPRGNQPQHF. The CDR3 DNA is TGTGCCAGCTCTGGGCCCCGGGGCAATCAGCCCCAGCATTTT. The V and J genes are TRBV6-1 and TRBJ1-5; no firm D call. The V end lost 8 bases, the J end lost 2 bases, and 13 bases lay between the germline ends. The CDR3 spans 14 residues. Germline values: CDR1 MNHNS, CDR2 SASEGT.

This chain connects TRBV7-2 to TRBJ1-5, with 7 bases identical to TRBD1. Germline CDR1 is SGHTA and CDR2 is FQGNSA. V lost 3 bases to trimming and J lost 7 bases; unmatched junction nucleotides: 9. The CDR3 contains 15 residues. The CDR3 sequence: CASSLFRGGGQPQHF. The CDR3 DNA reads as TGTGCCAGCAGCTTGTTTAGAGGGGGCGGGCAGCCCCAGCATTTT.

The rearrangement joins TRBV25-1 to TRBJ1-3, with a tentative D call TRBD1 (6 bases). The CDR3 spans 14 residues. V shed 3 bases and J shed 1 base, with 7 bases lying between them. Per germline, CDR1 MGHDK and CDR2 SYGVNS. This CDR3 reads CASSDTGSGNTIYF. The CDR3 coding sequence is TGTGCCAGCAGTGACACAGGGTCTGGAAACACCATATATTTT. Combining the CDR3 with reference TRBV25-1 and TRBJ1-3 gives the whole variable domain EADIYQTPRYLVIGTGKKITLECSQTMGHDKMYWYQQDPGMELHLIHYSYGVNSTEKGDLSSESTVSRIRTEHFPLTLESARPSHTSQYLCASSDTGSGNTIYFGEGSWLTVV.

This clone was counted between two and nine times. The rearrangement links TRBV5-1 to TRBJ2-7, with D possibly TRBD1 on 6 matching bases. The CDR3 sequence is 13 residues long. CDR1 is SGHRS and CDR2 is YFSETQ in the germline V gene. V shed 3 bases and J shed 1 base, with 8 bases lying between them. The CDR3 bases are TGCGCCAGCAGCTCCCAGGGGTCCTACGAGCAGTACTTC. Amino acids: CASSSQGSYEQYF. The full variable domain, completed using reference TRBV5-1 and TRBJ2-7, is KAGVTQTPRYLIKTRGQQVTLSCSPISGHRSVSWYQQTPGQGLQFLFEYFSETQRNKGNFPGRFSGRQFSNSRSEMNVSTLELGDSALYLCASSSQGSYEQYFGPGTRLTVT.

The chain uses TRBV19 and TRBJ1-4; a possible D gene is TRBD1 (5 bases). The V gene lost 3 bases and the J gene lost 0 bases, with 11 bases spanning the gap. CDR1 and CDR2 from the germline V gene are LNHDA and SQIVND (reference sequence). This CDR3 region has 16 residues. CDR3 in amino acids: CASSINGATTNEKLFF. CDR3 nucleotides: TGTGCCAGTAGTATTAATGGGGCAACAACTAATGAAAAACTGTTTTTT.

The chain links TRBV7-6 to TRBJ1-1; weak D call: TRBD1 (5 bases). The CDR3 contains 13 residues. Germline V gene sequence: CDR1 SGHVS, CDR2 FNYEAQ. Trimming stripped 6 bases from V and 10 bases from J, with 18 bases between. The CDR3 DNA is TGTGCCAGCAGAGGATTTAGGGACCGGAGAGCTTTCTTT. Amino acid sequence: CASRGFRDRRAFF.

This chain links TRBV5-1 with TRBJ2-3; 7 bases map to TRBD2. Germline V gene sequence: CDR1 SGHRS, CDR2 YFSETQ. The CDR3 contains 17 residues. V gave up 0 bases and J gave up 2 bases; unmatched junction bases: 9. The CDR3: CASSLGSSGADTDTQYF. CDR3 DNA sequence: TGCGCCAGCAGCTTGGGGTCTAGCGGAGCGGACACAGATACGCAGTATTTT.

This sequence joins TRBV11-3 and TRBJ2-7, with 8 bases lining up with TRBD1. Looked up from germline, CDR1 is SGHNT and CDR2 is YENEEA. J gave up 6 bases and V 6 bases, and 1 base lay outside the gene matches. The CDR3 totals 11 residues. CDR3 sequence reads: CASRQGVEQYF. The DNA of the CDR3 is TGTGCCAGCAGACAGGGGGTCGAGCAGTACTTC.

V and J are TRBV30 and TRBJ2-7, with TRBD1 matching over 7 bases. The ends lost 4 bases at V and 5 bases at J; junction bases unmatched: 14. The CDR3 runs to 15 residues. Germline CDR1 GTSNPN, CDR2 SVGIG (reference sequence). CDR3 coding DNA: TGTGCCTGGACCGCAGGGGGTTCGAGGCCCGACGAGCAGTACTTC. Protein sequence: CAWTAGGSRPDEQYF.

This sequence joins TRBV7-2 and TRBJ1-2; D is uncertain. CDR1 and CDR2 from the germline V gene are SGHTA and FQGNSA. This CDR3 is built from 13 residues. V lost 3 bases and J 3 bases, leaving 8 bases between the germline ends. The CDR3 here is CASSFTRDYGYTF. The CDR3, as DNA: TGTGCCAGCAGCTTCACTAGGGACTATGGCTACACCTTC.

The chain links TRBV28 to TRBJ2-2; D ambiguous. The CDR3 length is 15 residues. V lost 6 bases, J lost 4 bases, and 15 bases lay in between. From germline, CDR1 is MDHEN and CDR2 SYDVKM. This CDR3 is CASSLSVGVTGELFF. The CDR3 coding sequence is TGTGCCAGCAGCCTCTCCGTCGGCGTCACCGGGGAGCTGTTTTTT.

This sequence joins TRBV4-1 and TRBJ2-7, with 8 bases lining up with TRBD1. Germline CDR1 MGHRA, CDR2 YSYEKL. The V gene end was trimmed by 4 bases and the J gene end by 6 bases; junction bases not matched to a gene: 2. The CDR3 contains 12 residues. CDR3: CASSPTGVEQYF. CDR3 nucleotide sequence: TGCGCCAGCAGCCCGACAGGGGTCGAGCAGTACTTC.

The chain carries TRBV5-4 and TRBJ2-6, with D possibly being TRBD1 (7 bases). The CDR3 covers 17 residues. Germline assignment: CDR1 SGHNT and CDR2 YYREEE (reference sequence). V dropped 10 bases and J dropped 1 base, with 21 bases sitting between them. In nucleotides, the CDR3 is TGTGCCGGTACCAGGGGGTCAGGGGGGTCTGGGGCCAACGTCCTGACTTTC. Encoded protein: CAGTRGSGGSGANVLTF. The full variable domain, its missing parts supplied by reference TRBV5-4 and TRBJ2-6, is ETGVTQSPTHLIKTRGQQVTLRCSSQSGHNTVSWYQQALGQGPQFIFQYYREEENGRGNFPPRFSGLQFPNYSSELNVNALELDDSALYLCAGTRGSGGSGANVLTFGAGSRLTVL.

The rearrangement joins TRBV18 to TRBJ2-5; tentative D call: TRBD2 (6 bases). The germline CDR1 and CDR2 sequences are KGHSH and LQKENI. CDR3 size: 14 residues. Trimming took off 3 bases at V and 5 bases at J, with 13 bases between the two ends. The CDR3 loop reads CASSPAGRSETQYF. CDR3 in DNA: TGTGCCAGCTCACCGGCGGGGAGGAGTGAGACCCAGTACTTC.

The CDR3 nucleotides read TGTGCCAGTTCCCGGACTAGCGGGAGGACCCCTAGCACAGATACGCAGTATTTT. It specifies CASSRTSGRTPSTDTQYF. The chain recombines TRBV27 with TRBJ2-3; 14 bases align to TRBD2. The CDR3 runs to 18 residues. V lost 9 bases, J lost 0 bases, and 11 bases stayed unmatched. Germline V gene data show CDR1 as MNHEY and CDR2 as SMNVEV (reference sequence).

In its sample, this clone was seen once. The chain couples TRBV4-1 to TRBJ2-7; 9 bases line up with TRBD1. The CDR3 consists of 16 residues. V dropped 3 bases and J dropped 1; count of bases not matched to a gene: 7. Germline lookup yields CDR1 MGHRA and CDR2 YSYEKL. CDR3 region: CASSQDRGGLSYEQYF. CDR3 DNA sequence: TGCGCCAGCAGCCAGGACAGGGGAGGTTTGTCCTACGAGCAGTACTTC.

Concerning this clone itself: Other DNA sequences in the sample encode the same CDR3. The genes are TRBV27 and TRBJ2-7; D is ambiguous. The CDR3 runs to 13 residues. The V end was cut by 2 bases, the J end by 2 bases, with 7 bases between. CDR1 is MNHEY, CDR2 SMNVEV, per germline (reference sequence). The DNA of the CDR3 is TGTGCCAGCAGTTTAAGGCAGACCTACGAGCAGTACTTC. Translating it yields CASSLRQTYEQYF.

This chain links TRBV7-3 with TRBJ2-3; D is undetermined. The CDR3 runs to 14 residues. CDR1 and CDR2 from the germline V gene are SGHTA and FQGTGA. V lost 1 base to trimming and J lost 4 bases, with 9 bases between them. DNA for the CDR3: TGTGCCAGCAGCTTAAAGTGGGGTTCAGATACGCAGTATTTT. Its protein product is CASSLKWGSDTQYF.

Only one count was recorded for this clone. The gene calls are TRBV2 and TRBJ1-1, with 11 bases lining up with TRBD1. The CDR3 spans 13 residues. J gave up 8 bases and V 11 bases, and 10 bases lay outside the gene matches. Germline values: CDR1 SNHLY, CDR2 FYNNEI. The CDR3 protein is CACHLRDRGEAFF. Here the CDR3 DNA reads TGTGCCTGCCACCTCCGGGACAGGGGGGAAGCTTTCTTT.

As DNA, the CDR3 is TGTGCCAGTAGTATTCCCGCCGGTAACTATGGCTACACCTTC. As protein: CASSIPAGNYGYTF. The chain recombines TRBV19 with TRBJ1-2; D gene unclear. V gave up 3 bases and J gave up 1 base, with 9 bases separating them. In germline, CDR1 is LNHDA, CDR2 SQIVND (reference sequence). This CDR3 contains 14 residues.

The chain joins TRBV1 to TRBJ2-7; the table calls TRBD2, which could not be checked here. TRBV1 is deemed a pseudogene. CDR3 length: 19 residues. This chain's CDR3 is CTSSQASRRISGSWEEQYF. The CDR3 coding sequence is TGCACCAGCAGCCAAGCCTCCCGTCGGATTAGCGGGAGTTGGGAAGAGCAGTACTTC.

The CDR3 is CASSEHSFGSPLHF. The CDR3 DNA reads TGTGCCAGCAGTGAACACTCTTTCGGCTCACCCCTCCACTTT. The chain uses TRBV2 and TRBJ1-6; D call uncertain. Trimming took off 2 bases at V and 10 bases at J, with 12 bases between the two ends. The V gene's germline CDR1 is SNHLY and CDR2 FYNNEI. CDR3 size: 14 residues. The full variable domain, in which reference TRBV2 and TRBJ1-6 provide the parts outside the CDR3, is EPEVTQTPSHQVTQMGQEVILRCVPISNHLYFYWYRQILGQKVEFLVSFYNNEISEKSEIFDDQFSVERPDGSNFTLKIRSTKLEDSAMYFCASSEHSFGSPLHFGNGTRLTVT.

J is TRBJ2-5 and V is TRBV29-1; TRBD2 aligns across 8 bases. Trimming cost V 6 bases and J 3 bases; bases outside gene matches: 12. This CDR3 has 15 residues. Germline V gene sequence: CDR1 SQVTM, CDR2 ANQGSEA. In DNA, the CDR3 is TGCAGCGTGCCGGGACTAGGAACGGGGGAAGAGACCCAGTACTTC. Its translation: CSVPGLGTGEETQYF.

This clone came up once. This rearrangement joins TRBV9 to TRBJ2-7; a weak D match, TRBD1 (5 bases). The CDR3 spans 12 residues. CDR1 and CDR2 (germline): SGDLS, YYNGEE. Trimming removed 0 bases from V and 9 bases from J, with 10 bases in between. This CDR3 is CASSVGQGTQYF. The CDR3 DNA is TGTGCCAGCAGCGTAGGTCAGGGCACGCAGTACTTC.